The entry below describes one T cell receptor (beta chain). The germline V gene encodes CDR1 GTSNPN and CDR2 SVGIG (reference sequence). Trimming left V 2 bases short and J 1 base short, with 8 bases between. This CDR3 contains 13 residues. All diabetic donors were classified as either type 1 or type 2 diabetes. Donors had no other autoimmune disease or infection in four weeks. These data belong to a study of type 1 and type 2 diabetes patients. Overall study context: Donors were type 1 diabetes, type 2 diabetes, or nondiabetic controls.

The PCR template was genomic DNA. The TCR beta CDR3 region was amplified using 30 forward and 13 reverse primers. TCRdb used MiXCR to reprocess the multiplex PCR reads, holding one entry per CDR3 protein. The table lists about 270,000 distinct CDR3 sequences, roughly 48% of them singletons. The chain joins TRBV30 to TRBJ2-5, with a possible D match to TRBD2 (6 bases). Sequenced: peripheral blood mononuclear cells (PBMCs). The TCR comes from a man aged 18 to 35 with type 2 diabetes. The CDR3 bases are TGTGCCTGGAGTTCCGGGGGCCAAGAGACCCAGTACTTC. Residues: CAWSSGGQETQYF.